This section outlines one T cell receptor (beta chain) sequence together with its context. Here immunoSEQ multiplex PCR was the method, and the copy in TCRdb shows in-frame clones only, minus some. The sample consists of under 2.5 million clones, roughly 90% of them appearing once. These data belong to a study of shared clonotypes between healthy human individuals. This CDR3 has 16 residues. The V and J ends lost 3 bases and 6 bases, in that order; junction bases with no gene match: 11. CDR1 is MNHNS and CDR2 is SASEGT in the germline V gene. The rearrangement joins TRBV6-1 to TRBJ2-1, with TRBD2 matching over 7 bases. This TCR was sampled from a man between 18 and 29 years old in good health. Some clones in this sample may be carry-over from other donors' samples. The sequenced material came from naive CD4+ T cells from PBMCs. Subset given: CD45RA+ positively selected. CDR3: CASSEWASGGFNEQFF. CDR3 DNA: TGTGCCAGCAGTGAGTGGGCTAGCGGAGGATTCAATGAGCAGTTCTTC.